This T cell receptor (beta chain) was sequenced during a study of spatial heterogeneity in lung cancer (dated by TCRdb to the late 2010s). Turning to the overall study: More beta-chain than alpha-chain transcripts were consistently detected, likely reflecting higher beta-chain transcript abundance. In the raw uncorrected reads, each unique combination of TCR and UMI appeared more than ten times on average. TCR alpha and beta repertoires were quantitatively compared across multiple tumor regions, matched nontumor lung and blood in non-small cell lung cancer. TCR repertoire features were related to nonsynonymous mutation counts determined by whole-exome sequencing of tumor tissue. Both alpha and beta chains were TCR-sequenced in samples taken at surgery, namely 220 tumor regions, 61 to 65 matched nontumor lung samples and 56 PBMC samples. The study at large found these results: Additional single-cell paired TCR alpha and beta sequencing was considered necessary to confirm, at a functional level, the hypothesis that regional TCRs recognize regional mutations. Ubiquitous expanded tumor TCRs showed up in blood more often at tumor resection than at routine follow-up.

V lost 2 bases and J lost 10 bases; the stretch between them is 11 bases long. The CDR3 goes from the cysteine to the phenylalanine over 12 residues. Only the CDR3 region is kept as DNA, spanning 36 bases read in frame from base 1. This sample's time point label indicates: sample taken at primary tumor resection. For TCR sequencing, whole RNA was extracted from tumor and nontumor lung tissue, or from cryopreserved PBMC samples, and no cell sorting was done. Donors were about 70 patients with early-stage, untreated non-small cell lung cancer from the lung TRACERx cohort. Patients were selected for TCR sequencing only if sufficient RNA was available from at least two tumor regions. As to this clonotype: Its target antigen remains unknown. Since a much larger clone is just one base distant, this may be a read error.

The protocol used for the library was 5' RACE. These reads were obtained on a NextSeq 500. In the TCR library protocol, a unique molecular identifier was attached to each TCR cDNA molecule so that PCR and sequencing errors could be corrected. From the authors' description of their analysis: TCR identification, UMI-based error correction and CDR3 extraction were performed with Decombinator tools. Expanded TCRs were defined as those above a frequency of 2 per 1,000, corresponding to the top 1% of the tumor frequency distribution. Renyi diversity was computed with the R vegan package after each repertoire had been subsampled 100 times to 5,000 TCRs. CDR3 similarity networks were constructed using string-kernel similarity of amino acid triplets, with links drawn between CDR3s whose pairwise similarity was above 0.82. TCRdb trimmed public reads at Q25 via fastp, called clones via MiXCR and kept in-frame beta chains. Records with the same CDR3 protein are collapsed into one entry carrying the most frequent genes and DNA. TCRdb's processing, not the study's, gives the V and J calls here. This sample has about 90,000 distinct CDR3 sequences in its table, and roughly 10% of those were observed once. 6% to 7.5% of the sample comes from the top ten.

Rearrangement joined TRBV12-3 or TRBV12-4 to TRBJ1-2; no D segment can be confidently identified. The receptor was derived from a male donor with early-stage non-small cell lung cancer. The sample was PBMCs, taken at surgery. The CDR3 loop reads CASSLSVTDYTF. DNA sequence: TGTGCCAGCAGTTTATCAGTGACGGACTACACCTTC.